One and the same sample provided the 27 T cell receptor beta chains below, sequenced in a study of OX40 agonist ivuxolimab in advanced cancers. The table came from immunoSEQ multiplex PCR; TCRdb's copy has only in-frame clones and leaves some out. The sample lists tens of thousands of clones, over 75% occurring once. The sample consisted of CD4+ or CD8+ T cells sorted from blood, taken in a trial of the OX40 agonist ivuxolimab. All receptors come from an adult with an advanced solid tumor such as melanoma, head and neck, liver or kidney cancer.

The chain joins TRBV11-3 to TRBJ2-7, with TRBD2 identical over 9 bases. Germline V gives CDR1 SGHNT, CDR2 YENEEA. J gave up 4 bases and V 2 bases, and 18 bases lay outside the gene matches. The CDR3 extends over 19 amino acids. CDR3 in DNA: TGTGCCAGCAGCTTAACCTTATGGTTAGCGGGAGATCGTTTGTACGAGCAGTACTTC. Translating gives CASSLTLWLAGDRLYEQYF.

The rearrangement links TRBV19 to TRBJ1-4; D may be TRBD1 (6 bases). Deletions cut 4 bases from V and 8 bases from J, with 14 bases between. The germline gives CDR1 LNHDA, CDR2 SQIVND (reference sequence). The CDR3 totals 14 residues. CDR3 DNA sequence: TGTGCCAGTAGTAACCTACAGGGTACAGAAAAACTGTTTTTT. It codes for CASSNLQGTEKLFF.

The CDR3 DNA is TGTGCCAGCAGCCGCACTACAGGGGGAGACACCGGGGAGCTGTTTTTT. Its translation: CASSRTTGGDTGELFF. V gene TRBV11-3 combines with J gene TRBJ2-2, with TRBD1 identical over 8 bases. Trimming removed 5 bases from V and 3 bases from J; junction bases left unmatched: 8. This CDR3 has 16 residues. CDR1 SGHNT and CDR2 YENEEA come from the germline V gene.

The chain is built from TRBV4-2 and TRBJ2-1; 13 positions agree with TRBD2. This CDR3 is built from 17 residues. Germline values: CDR1 LGHNA, CDR2 YNFKEQ. V was clipped by 1 base and J by 9 bases; unmatched bases: 9. As DNA, the CDR3 is TGTGCCAGCAGCCAAGCTACGGGACTAGCGGGATTGGGTGAGCAGTTCTTC. It codes for CASSQATGLAGLGEQFF.

The chain carries TRBV5-1 and TRBJ2-3; 9 bases match TRBD2. Per the germline V gene, CDR1 is SGHRS and CDR2 is YFSETQ. This CDR3 has 16 residues. The V and J ends lost 0 bases and 2 bases, in that order; junction bases with no gene match: 4. The CDR3 sequence is CASSLVLAGSTDTQYF. DNA of the CDR3: TGCGCCAGCAGCTTGGTGCTAGCGGGATCCACAGATACGCAGTATTTT.

The chain is built from TRBV28 and TRBJ2-3; 10 positions match TRBD2. The junction had 5 bases not matched to a gene; V was cut back by 5 bases and J by 6 bases. The CDR3 runs 14 residues. Germline CDR1 reads MDHEN; CDR2 reads SYDVKM. The CDR3 coding sequence is TGTGCCAGCAGTGGAACTAGCGGGACGGATACGCAGTATTTT. Protein product: CASSGTSGTDTQYF.

This clone was detected a few times. The genes are TRBV6-1 and TRBJ1-5; D remains unclear. V shed 2 bases and J shed 3 bases, with 5 bases lying between them. Germline values: CDR1 MNHNS, CDR2 SASEGT. CDR3 size: 13 residues. CDR3 nucleotides: TGTGCCAGCAGTGAATGGGACAATCAGCCCCAGCATTTT. It encodes CASSEWDNQPQHF.

The V gene is TRBV10-2, the J gene TRBJ2-7; possible D gene TRBD2, 6 bases. The CDR3 runs to 16 residues. Per germline, CDR1 WSHSY and CDR2 SAAADI. Trimming removed 8 bases at V and 0 bases at J, with 20 bases between. This CDR3 reads CASGGVPGVSSYEQYF. The DNA of the CDR3 is TGCGCCAGCGGAGGGGTTCCCGGAGTGTCCTCCTACGAGCAGTACTTC.

The genes are TRBV7-9 and TRBJ2-3, with TRBD2 identical over 8 bases. The CDR3 length is 16 residues. J gave up 0 bases and V 5 bases, and 7 bases lay outside the gene matches. The germline CDR1 and CDR2 sequences are SEHNR and FQNEAQ (reference sequence). CDR3 region: CASSLLSGTSTDTQYF. CDR3 DNA sequence: TGTGCCAGCAGCCTCCTTAGCGGGACGAGCACAGATACGCAGTATTTT.

The chain links TRBV19 to TRBJ2-5; a weak D match, TRBD2 (6 bases). This CDR3 comprises 15 residues. The germline V gene encodes CDR1 LNHDA and CDR2 SQIVND (reference sequence). Trimming stripped 0 bases from V and 2 bases from J, with 10 bases between. The CDR3 DNA sequence: TGTGCCAGTAGTATAGATGGGACTTCGCAAGAGACCCAGTACTTC. Translating it yields CASSIDGTSQETQYF.

The chain carries TRBV7-9 and TRBJ1-3; 7 bases map to TRBD1. The CDR3 spans 14 residues. J gave up 2 bases and V 6 bases, and 4 bases lay outside the gene matches. Germline-derived CDR1 and CDR2 are SEHNR and FQNEAQ (reference sequence). This CDR3 reads CASSLQGTGNTIYF. Here the CDR3 DNA reads TGTGCCAGCAGTCTACAGGGGACTGGAAACACCATATATTTT.

This sequence joins TRBV2 and TRBJ2-7, with 10 bases lining up with TRBD1. The V segment lost 3 bases and the J segment 0 bases; nucleotides outside the gene matches: 8. CDR1 is SNHLY, CDR2 FYNNEI, per germline. This CDR3 has 17 amino acids. Here the CDR3 DNA reads TGTGCCAGCAGTGACCCACTGGGGACAGGGGCCTCCTACGAGCAGTACTTC. This codes for CASSDPLGTGASYEQYF.

This clone was seen a few times. V and J are TRBV9 and TRBJ2-1, with D perhaps TRBD2 (5 bases). The germline V gene has CDR1 SGDLS and CDR2 YYNGEE. V was trimmed by 0 bases and J by 4 bases, leaving 14 bases between them. This CDR3 is 16 amino acids long. CDR3 DNA: TGTGCCAGCAGCGTAGCAAGCGGTACCTTTTACAATGAGCAGTTCTTC. Amino acid sequence: CASSVASGTFYNEQFF.

This clone was counted a single time. The J gene is TRBJ2-1, the V gene TRBV19; weak D call: TRBD2 (6 bases). The CDR3 sequence is 14 residues long. Trimming pared 5 bases from V and 0 bases from J, leaving 8 bases between. Germline loops: CDR1 LNHDA, CDR2 SQIVND (reference sequence). Here the CDR3 reads CASSGLHSYNEQFF. The CDR3 DNA reads TGTGCCAGTAGTGGACTACACTCCTACAATGAGCAGTTCTTC.

This rearrangement joins TRBV11-1 to TRBJ2-2, with D perhaps TRBD1 or TRBD2 (6 bases each). The CDR3 covers 15 residues. V was trimmed by 4 bases and J by 4 bases, leaving 13 bases between them. Per the germline V gene, CDR1 is SGHAT and CDR2 is FQDESV (reference sequence). Here the CDR3 reads CASSWVQGGTGELFF. Written as DNA, the CDR3 is TGTGCCAGCAGCTGGGTACAGGGAGGCACCGGGGAGCTGTTTTTT.

CDR3 nucleotide sequence: TGTGCCAGCAGCCCACCCCTGGGGAGGGACAGCGAAAACATTCAGTACTTC. It is translated as CASSPPLGRDSENIQYF. The chain is built from TRBV7-9 and TRBJ2-4; D may correspond to TRBD1 or TRBD2 (7 bases each). From germline, CDR1 is SEHNR and CDR2 FQNEAQ (reference sequence). Trimming cost V 5 bases and J 5 bases, with 22 bases left between them. This CDR3 comprises 17 residues.

The chain combines TRBV2 with TRBJ2-3; TRBD2 agrees at 14 bases. V shed 8 bases, J shed 2 bases, and the junction held 3 bases outside the gene matches. CDR1 is SNHLY, CDR2 FYNNEI, per germline. This CDR3 contains 15 residues. The CDR3 sequence: CASGLAGGITDTQYF. CDR3 in DNA: TGTGCCAGCGGACTAGCGGGAGGTATCACAGATACGCAGTATTTT.

This chain uses TRBV27 with TRBJ2-2; tentatively, D is TRBD2 (6 bases). The germline V gene has CDR1 MNHEY and CDR2 SMNVEV (reference sequence). The germline V and J ends were trimmed by 4 bases and 5 bases, with 14 bases remaining between them. The CDR3 loop spans 15 amino acids. CDR3 coding DNA: TGTGCCAGCAGTTCGGGACCTCGGGGGACCGGGGAGCTGTTTTTT. It translates to CASSSGPRGTGELFF.

J is TRBJ2-7 and V is TRBV5-6; D tentatively reads TRBD1 or TRBD2 (5 bases each). V shed 4 bases and J shed 3 bases, with 17 bases lying between them. The CDR3 spans 15 residues. Per the germline V gene, CDR1 is SGHDT and CDR2 is YYEEEE. CDR3 nucleotides: TGTGCCAGCAGCCAATCCGGGACGCTGATCTACGAGCAGTACTTC. Protein: CASSQSGTLIYEQYF.

This chain links TRBV5-8 with TRBJ1-5; D gene uncertain. The CDR3 loop spans 15 amino acids. Looked up from germline, CDR1 is SGHTS and CDR2 is YDEGEE. V lost 0 bases to trimming and J lost 3 bases, with 10 bases between them. The DNA for the CDR3 is TGTGCCAGCAGCTTGGGTCGGACGACCAATCAGCCCCAGCATTTT. Its protein is CASSLGRTTNQPQHF.

The V and J genes are TRBV18 and TRBJ2-5; weak D call: TRBD2 (5 bases). Looked up from germline, CDR1 is KGHSH and CDR2 is LQKENI. Trimming shortened V by 4 bases and J by 4 bases, and 16 bases separated the two germline ends. CDR3 size: 15 residues. CDR3 in amino acids: CASSLVRGLRETQYF. The DNA of the CDR3 is TGTGCCAGCTCACTTGTGAGAGGGTTGAGAGAGACCCAGTACTTC.

V gene TRBV5-1 combines with J gene TRBJ2-3; D remains unclear. The V end lost 3 bases, the J end lost 5 bases, and 7 bases lay between the germline ends. The germline V gene has CDR1 SGHRS and CDR2 YFSETQ. This CDR3 has 12 amino acids. CDR3 residues: CASSSIKDTQYF. CDR3 sequence (DNA): TGCGCCAGCAGCTCGATTAAAGATACGCAGTATTTT. Supplemented by reference TRBV5-1 and TRBJ2-3, the full variable domain reads KAGVTQTPRYLIKTRGQQVTLSCSPISGHRSVSWYQQTPGQGLQFLFEYFSETQRNKGNFPGRFSGRQFSNSRSEMNVSTLELGDSALYLCASSSIKDTQYFGPGTRLTVL.

V and J are TRBV7-2 and TRBJ2-5, with D perhaps assigned TRBD1 or TRBD2 (5 bases each). Germline V gene lookup returns CDR1 SGHTA and CDR2 FQGNSA. Trimming cost V 1 base and J 5 bases, with 20 bases left between them. The CDR3 consists of 17 residues. The CDR3 nucleotides are TGTGCCAGCAGCTTAGGGGGCACTAGGATTTGGAGGGAGACCCAGTACTTC. Its protein is CASSLGGTRIWRETQYF.

The V call is TRBV28, the J call TRBJ1-1, with D tentatively TRBD1 (5 bases). This CDR3 contains 14 residues. V lost 3 bases, J lost 0 bases, and 8 bases lay in between. From germline, CDR1 is MDHEN and CDR2 SYDVKM. The CDR3 coding sequence is TGTGCCAGCAGTTTGGGGCTAATGAACACTGAAGCTTTCTTT. This encodes CASSLGLMNTEAFF.

This sequence joins TRBV9 and TRBJ1-2, with D possibly matching TRBD1 (5 bases). CDR1 SGDLS and CDR2 YYNGEE come from the germline V gene. The germline V and J ends were trimmed by 0 bases and 7 bases, with 10 bases remaining between them. This CDR3 has 13 residues. CDR3 DNA sequence: TGTGCCAGCAGCGTAGCAGGGTACTCTGGCTACACCTTC. Translating gives CASSVAGYSGYTF. Full variable domain (remainder filled in from reference TRBV9 and TRBJ1-2): DSGVTQTPKHLITATGQRVTLRCSPRSGDLSVYWYQQSLDQGLQFLIQYYNGEERAKGNILERFSAQQFPDLHSELNLSSLELGDSALYFCASSVAGYSGYTFGSGTRLTVV.

The CDR3, as DNA: TGCGCCACCCAGACTCCCCAGGGCGGGGAGACCCAGTACTTC. Protein: CATQTPQGGETQYF. This chain links TRBV10-2 with TRBJ2-5, with D tentatively TRBD1 or TRBD2 (5 bases each). V lost 10 bases and J 5 bases, leaving 20 bases between the germline ends. The CDR3 has 14 residues. Germline loops: CDR1 WSHSY, CDR2 SAAADI.

CDR3 sequence (DNA): TGTGCCAGCAGTTACGGTCCCAGGCCCAATCAGCCCCAGCATTTT. Translated, it gives CASSYGPRPNQPQHF. The chain recombines TRBV6-5 with TRBJ1-5; unclear D gene. V dropped 2 bases and J dropped 3 bases, with 11 bases sitting between them. CDR1 is MNHEY, CDR2 SVGAGI, per germline. The CDR3 loop spans 15 amino acids.